These T cell receptor beta chains were read from a single sample in a study of vaccination and CD4 T cells after COVID-19. The antigens these receptors bind are not known. TCRdb passed the PCR reads through MiXCR, listing each CDR3 protein once. The sample has about 15,000 distinct CDR3 sequences, 39% seen once. This sample comprised CD4+ T cells from blood, cultured in vitro, obtained before SARS-CoV-2 vaccination. These receptors were collected from a human donor who had recovered from COVID-19. CDR3s include the opening cysteine and the closing phenylalanine or tryptophan. The order of the fields is V gene, D gene, CDR3 length, J gene, clone size, CDR3 DNA, CDR3 protein. D genes are given only for firm matches. Only part of the rows carry a size: once, few, many, or a class if the clone is expanded.

TRBV11-3,.,14,TRBJ1-6,.,TGTGCCAGCAGCTTAGTTCGGTCCGGTTCACCCCTCCACTTT,CASSLVRSGSPLHF
TRBV19,.,14,TRBJ2-5,few,TGTGCCGTCGGGTCAGGGGCCCTTCAAGAGACCCAGTACTTC,CAVGSGALQETQYF
TRBV12-3/TRBV12-4,.,14,TRBJ1-5,.,TGTGCCAGCAGTTTTGGAGGTAGCAATCAGCCCCAGCATTTT,CASSFGGSNQPQHF
TRBV6-5,TRBD1,15,TRBJ1-2,.,TGTGCCAGCAGTTCCCGGGACAGGGAAAACTATGGCTACACCTTC,CASSSRDRENYGYTF
TRBV29-1,.,13,TRBJ1-1,few,TGCAGCGTTGGGCAGTTGATGAACACTGAAGCTTTCTTT,CSVGQLMNTEAFF
TRBV10-3,.,13,TRBJ1-1,.,TGTGCCATCAGTGAGAACCAGGGCGGTGAAGCTTTCTTT,CAISENQGGEAFF
TRBV7-2,.,13,TRBJ2-6,.,TGTGCCAGCTCAGAGGGGGGGGCCAACGTCCTGACTTTC,CASSEGGANVLTF
TRBV10-1,.,14,TRBJ1-1,.,TGCGCCAGCAGTGCACACAGGGAAGGCTCTGAAGCTTTCTTT,CASSAHREGSEAFF
TRBV20-1,TRBD1,12,TRBJ1-5,few,TGCAGTGCTTGGGACAGGGGCCAGCCCCAGCATTTT,CSAWDRGQPQHF
TRBV4-3,.,16,TRBJ1-3,.,TGCGCCAGCAGCCAAAATCTAGAGGGGTCTGGAAACACCATATATTTT,CASSQNLEGSGNTIYF
TRBV7-2,.,14,TRBJ1-1,few,TGTGCCAGCAGCTCGACGGCGGTGGGCACTGAAGCTTTCTTT,CASSSTAVGTEAFF
TRBV20-1,TRBD2,15,TRBJ2-1,few,TGCAGTGCTGGCCAGCCGGGAGGGCAATACAATGAGCAGTTCTTC,CSAGQPGGQYNEQFF
TRBV28,.,14,TRBJ2-5,once,TGTGCCAGCAGTCTGTGGGGCAGGGCAGAGACCCAGTACTTC,CASSLWGRAETQYF
TRBV7-2,.,13,TRBJ1-1,few,TGTGCCAGCAGCTTAGCGGGGGGGGCCGAAGCTTTCTTT,CASSLAGGAEAFF
TRBV7-6,TRBD2,13,TRBJ2-7,.,TGTGCCAGAAATACTAGCGGGAGGGGGGAGCAGTACTTC,CARNTSGRGEQYF
TRBV10-2,.,14,TRBJ1-2,.,TGCGCCAGCAGTGAGGTGGCAGCGTCCTATGGCTACACCTTC,CASSEVAASYGYTF
TRBV11-3,.,15,TRBJ2-3,.,TGTGCCAGCACAGGGGGAGCGGGGGAAGGAGATACGCAGTATTTT,CASTGGAGEGDTQYF
TRBV7-2,TRBD1,16,TRBJ1-2,.,TGTGCCAGCAGCTCCTCCAGGACAGGGAGAATCTATGGCTACACCTTC,CASSSSRTGRIYGYTF
TRBV6-1,.,12,TRBJ1-1,.,TGTGCCGGAGCCTCTGCAGGACCTGAAGCTTTCTTT,CAGASAGPEAFF
TRBV25-1,TRBD1,14,TRBJ1-3,.,TGTGCCAGCAGGGGGACAGGGATTGGAAACACCATATATTTT,CASRGTGIGNTIYF
TRBV4-3,TRBD1,15,TRBJ2-7,.,TGCGCCAGCAGCCAAGAGACAGGGGGTACCTACGAGCAGTACTTC,CASSQETGGTYEQYF
TRBV6-2/TRBV6-3,.,15,TRBJ1-5,.,TGTGCCAGCAGTTACGTTTGGGGGAGCAATCAGCCCCAGCATTTT,CASSYVWGSNQPQHF
TRBV7-2,TRBD1,15,TRBJ2-5,few,TGTGCCAGCACGCGGACAGGGTTCGGGGAAGAGACCCAGTACTTC,CASTRTGFGEETQYF
TRBV7-2,.,13,TRBJ1-1,once,TGTGCCAGCAGTGGATCGAGGGTCACTGAAGCTTTCTTT,CASSGSRVTEAFF
TRBV2,.,13,TRBJ1-2,few,TGTGCCAGCAGGTCAGAGCCTAACTATGGCTACACCTTC,CASRSEPNYGYTF
TRBV20-1,TRBD2,15,TRBJ2-1,few,TGCAGTGCTAGTGTAGGGAGCGGGGGAAACAATGAGCAGTTCTTC,CSASVGSGGNNEQFF
TRBV27,.,14,TRBJ2-7,few,TGTGCCAGCAGTTTATTCGAGCCCCAAGGCGAGCAGTACTTC,CASSLFEPQGEQYF
TRBV29-1,.,13,TRBJ1-6,.,TGCGTCACGGGGGGGGTAAAGGGTTCACCCCTCCACTTT,CVTGGVKGSPLHF
TRBV20-1,.,15,TRBJ2-2,few,TGCAGTGCAGCCCGAAATGTAGGGGGCACCGGGGAGCTGTTTTTT,CSAARNVGGTGELFF
TRBV6-1,TRBD1,16,TRBJ2-7,.,TGTGCCAGCAGAGAGACCGGGACAGGGGGCACCCACGAGCAGTACTTC,CASRETGTGGTHEQYF
TRBV19,.,14,TRBJ1-1,few,TGTGCCAGTAGTATCGACGGCATGAACACTGAAGCTTTCTTT,CASSIDGMNTEAFF
TRBV19,.,13,TRBJ1-1,.,TGTGCCAGTAGTATCTACGGGAACACTGAAGCTTTCTTT,CASSIYGNTEAFF
TRBV6-2/TRBV6-3,TRBD1,12,TRBJ1-2,few,TGTGCCACCAACTCCAGGGGGCATGGCTACACCTTC,CATNSRGHGYTF
TRBV19,TRBD1,17,TRBJ1-5,few,TGTGCCAGTAGGACCGGGACAGGGGGACCTAGCAATCAGCCCCAGCATTTT,CASRTGTGGPSNQPQHF
TRBV7-2,.,18,TRBJ2-6,.,TGTGCCAGCAGCCTAGTTACAGGTCGCCTCTCTGGGGCCAACGTCCTGACTTTC,CASSLVTGRLSGANVLTF
TRBV6-5,.,19,TRBJ2-1,few,TGTGCCAGCAGTTACTCTAGAGGGGGCGAGACACTAGCGGACAATGAGCAGTTCTTC,CASSYSRGGETLADNEQFF
TRBV5-4,.,14,TRBJ1-1,few,TGTGCCAGCAGCCCCTTGATCGAGAACACTGAAGCTTTCTTT,CASSPLIENTEAFF
TRBV2,TRBD2,13,TRBJ2-3,.,TGTGCCAGCACCAGGGACTACACAGATACGCAGTATTTT,CASTRDYTDTQYF
TRBV19,TRBD1,15,TRBJ1-5,few,TGTGCCAGTAGTACGGGGACAGGGGGCGTTCAGCCCCAGCATTTT,CASSTGTGGVQPQHF
TRBV15,.,13,TRBJ1-2,few,TGTGCCACCAGCCGGGGTGGCTCTGGTGGCTACACCTTC,CATSRGGSGGYTF
TRBV5-4,TRBD1,14,TRBJ1-1,.,TGTGCCAGCAGCTGGGAAATAGGGACAGTAGAAGCTTTCTTT,CASSWEIGTVEAFF
TRBV7-2,.,12,TRBJ2-7,.,TGTGCCAGCAGCTGGCCGTCGGGAGCACAGTACTTC,CASSWPSGAQYF
TRBV7-2,TRBD1,14,TRBJ1-5,.,TGTGCCAGCAGCTCGACAGGGGCGAATCAGCCCCAGCATTTT,CASSSTGANQPQHF
TRBV28,TRBD1,14,TRBJ1-2,few,TGTGCCAGCAGGACCGGGACAGAAGACTATGGCTACACCTTC,CASRTGTEDYGYTF
TRBV4-3,TRBD1,15,TRBJ1-2,.,TGCGCCAGCAGCCAGACAGGGGGCGATACCTATGGCTACACCTTC,CASSQTGGDTYGYTF